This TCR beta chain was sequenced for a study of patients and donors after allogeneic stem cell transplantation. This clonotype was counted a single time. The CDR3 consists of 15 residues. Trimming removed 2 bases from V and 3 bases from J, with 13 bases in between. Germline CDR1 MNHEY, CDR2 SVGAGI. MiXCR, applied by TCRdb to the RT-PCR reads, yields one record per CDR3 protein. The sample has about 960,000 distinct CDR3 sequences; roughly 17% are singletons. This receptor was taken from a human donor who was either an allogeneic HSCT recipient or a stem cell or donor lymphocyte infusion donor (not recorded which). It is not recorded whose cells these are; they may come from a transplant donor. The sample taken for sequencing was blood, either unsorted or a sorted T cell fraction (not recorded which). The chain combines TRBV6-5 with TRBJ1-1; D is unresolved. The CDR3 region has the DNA TGTGCCAGCAGTTACCACCCCCAAGCCTACACTGAAGCTTTCTTT. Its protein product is CASSYHPQAYTEAFF.